This entry features one T cell receptor beta chain sequence. V gave up 6 bases and J gave up 0 bases; unmatched junction bases: 5. Germline assignment: CDR1 SEHNR and CDR2 FQNEAQ (reference sequence). CDR3 length: 15 amino acids. The data derive from a study of blood T cell repertoires in COVID-19. Profiling relied on immunoSEQ multiplex PCR, and the TCRdb table lists in-frame clones only, not all of them. The table shows 170,000 or so clones, with 85% to 90% occurring only once. Sequenced sample: peripheral blood. V usage is TRBV7-9 and J usage is TRBJ2-1; 7 nucleotides match TRBD1. This sequence was found in a woman between 18 and 29 years old who had recovered from COVID-19. The CDR3, as DNA: TGTGCCAGCAGTCCTCCAGGGGGCTCCTACAATGAGCAGTTCTTC. Amino acids: CASSPPGGSYNEQFF.